This T cell receptor (beta chain) originates from a study of identifying expanded T cells in peripheral blood (dated by TCRdb to about 2019). About the full investigation: Technical replicates were generated by sequencing separate aliquots of the same genomic DNA pool, with four replicates compared pairwise. What the study reported, not specific to this receptor: The binomial model flagged approximately 1.2 differentially abundant clones between technical replicates, compared with around 15 over roughly 2 weeks and 19 over four weeks. The beta-binomial model significantly reduced the number of clones called differentially abundant and the false-positive rate across all healthy-donor time intervals. Across all healthy donors, variance in clone template counts between roughly 2-week samples was found to increase significantly with total template count. It was expected by the authors that biological variance in healthy repertoires might increase further over much longer intervals, such as months to years.

The immunoSEQ Assay, which relies on bias-controlled multiplex PCR amplification of genomic DNA, was used to profile TCRbeta CDR3 regions. The original pipeline was this. To quantify the absolute abundance of each unique TCRbeta CDR3 region, the sequences were collapsed and filtered. Differential abundance was assessed using a binomial (Fisher-equivalent) model and a beta-binomial model in which time-dependent variance fitted from healthy donors was added. Any clone with fewer than 5 combined templates was excluded, and a clone was called differentially abundant if its Benjamini-Hochberg FDR was below 0.01. Beta-binomial variance was modeled as a function of total template count across the two samples using the form v = (b*log(k)+a)^2. As stored in TCRdb, this immuneACCESS dataset retains in-frame rearrangements with V and J assigned. A fraction of the clones does not appear; measured against another copy, unresolved V genes explain less than half of the discrepancy, and the remainder lacks a known reason. V and J calls plus clone size are reproduced from that table; the DNA served to infer D and trimming. For this sample there are 100,000 or so clones; around nine tenths appear just once. The ten top clones hold 17% of the sample.

No immune events, such as infections, were documented for the healthy donors during the collection period. Blood repertoires from healthy donors were used as a training cohort for calibrating time-dependent variance in a beta-binomial model of differential abundance of T-cell clones. The training cohort was composed of about 10 healthy donors, 3 female and 7 male. An age range of roughly 29 to 70 years, with an average of roughly 47 years, was recorded for the donors. Whole blood from each healthy donor was obtained from a commercial supplier and was collected at three time points around 2 weeks apart. Genomic DNA was extracted from unsorted whole blood for immunosequencing. A note on this clone: The specificity of this receptor is unknown. The input lacks base qualities; no much larger clone sits a single base away.

The CDR3 runs 17 residues from the cysteine to the phenylalanine. The retained sequence is limited to the CDR3, 51 bases, with the frame set at the first base. Sequences SGHNT (CDR1) and YENEEA (CDR2) are obtained from the germline V gene. Compared with germline, V lacks 5 bases and J lacks 0 bases; bases without a gene match: 13. The chain uses TRBV11-3 and TRBJ2-7, and 7 bases in between align with TRBD2. The sequence derives from a person between 18 and 75 years old in good health. Sequenced input: blood. The CDR3 reads CASSINKAGRNSYEQYF. The sequenced DNA is TGTGCCAGCAGCATAAATAAAGCGGGGCGTAACTCCTACGAGCAGTACTTC.